Presented here are 10 T cell receptor beta chains from one specimen sequenced in a study of T cells expressing NK-cell markers. TCRdb derives one entry per CDR3 protein from the 5' RACE reads, leaving out DNA. With 300,000 to 500,000 distinct CDR3 sequences in the sample, the ten largest clones hold about 10%. Sequences were obtained from blood T cells: a sorted CD56 or NKG2C T cell subset, CD4+ or CD8+ T cells, or bulk PBMC T cells (not recorded which). The origin of the receptors is a woman aged 50 to 60 in good health.

This chain connects TRBV10-2 to TRBJ2-1; there is no DNA to check the TCRdb D call of TRBD2. This CDR3 is 15 amino acids long. Germline V gene data show CDR1 as WSHSY and CDR2 as SAAADI. CDR3 residues: CASSERSSGGYEQFF.

This sequence joins TRBV3-1 and TRBJ2-5; TCRdb reports TRBD1, a call that lacks DNA to check it against. This CDR3 region has 12 residues. CDR1 LGHDT and CDR2 YNNKEL come from the germline V gene (reference sequence). CDR3: CASSWTEETQYF.

CDR3 sequence reads: CASSETGSGEQYF. The chain combines TRBV10-2 with TRBJ2-7; as DNA is missing, the TRBD1 call by TCRdb cannot be tested. Germline V gives CDR1 WSHSY, CDR2 SAAADI. The CDR3 runs 13 residues.

V and J are TRBV5-1 and TRBJ1-2. Germline lookup yields CDR1 SGHRS and CDR2 YFSETQ. The CDR3 loop spans 16 amino acids. CDR3 residues: CASSLDSGGVDYGYTF.

The chain combines TRBV20-1 with TRBJ2-1. The CDR3 consists of 13 residues. The germline gives CDR1 DFQATT, CDR2 SNEGSKA (reference sequence). The CDR3 sequence is CSVPEGSYNEQFF.

The CDR3 spells CSARRPGDYSPLHF. This chain uses TRBV20-1 with TRBJ1-6; TCRdb gives TRBD1 as the D gene, but with no DNA this cannot be confirmed. The CDR3 loop spans 14 amino acids. Germline loops: CDR1 DFQATT, CDR2 SNEGSKA (reference sequence).

CDR3: CSAFHLAGGSQETQYF. This chain links TRBV20-1 with TRBJ2-5; the TRBD2 assignment by TCRdb is unverifiable without DNA. Germline assignment: CDR1 DFQATT and CDR2 SNEGSKA (reference sequence). The CDR3 is 16 amino acids.

The chain carries TRBV29-1 and TRBJ2-7; absent DNA, TCRdb's TRBD2 call cannot be checked. The germline V gene has CDR1 SQVTM and CDR2 ANQGSEA. The CDR3 has 11 residues. CDR3 loop: CSGGTGQEQYF.

The gene calls are TRBV12-3 or TRBV12-4 and TRBJ1-2; TCRdb indicates TRBD1, and absent DNA this call remains unverified. The CDR3 is 13 amino acids. The CDR3 sequence: CASTPGQGYGYTF.

This chain links TRBV29-1 with TRBJ2-1. This CDR3 comprises 14 residues. Germline V gives CDR1 SQVTM, CDR2 ANQGSEA. CDR3 sequence: CSVAQVISYHEQFF.